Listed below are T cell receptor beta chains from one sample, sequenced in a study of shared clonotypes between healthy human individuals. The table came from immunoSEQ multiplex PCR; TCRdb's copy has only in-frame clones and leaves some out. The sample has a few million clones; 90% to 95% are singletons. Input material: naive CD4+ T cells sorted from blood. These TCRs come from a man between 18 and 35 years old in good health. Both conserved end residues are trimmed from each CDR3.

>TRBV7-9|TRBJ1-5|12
ASSLDGSNQPQH
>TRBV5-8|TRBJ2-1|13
ASSSRTGKGNEQF
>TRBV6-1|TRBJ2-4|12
ASSERGHRDIQY
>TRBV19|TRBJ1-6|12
ASSNGPNNSPLH
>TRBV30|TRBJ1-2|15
AWRGTGTGGRVYGYT
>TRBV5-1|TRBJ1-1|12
ASSLVTQNTEAF
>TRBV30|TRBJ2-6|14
AWSSALFSGANVLT
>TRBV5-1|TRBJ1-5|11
ASSLSGRQPQH
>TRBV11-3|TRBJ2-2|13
ASSYRQGAAGELF
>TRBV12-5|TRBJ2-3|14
ASGLGRGGVEHTQY
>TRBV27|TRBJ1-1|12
ASSPDRRNTEAF
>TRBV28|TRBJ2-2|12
ASGTGNIPGELF
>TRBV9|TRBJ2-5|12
ASSTGQFQETQY
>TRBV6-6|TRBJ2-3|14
ASTIVRGAGTDTQY
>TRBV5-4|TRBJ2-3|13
ASSAGGASTDTQY
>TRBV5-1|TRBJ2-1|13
ASRVGTGGYNEQF
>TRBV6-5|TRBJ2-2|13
ASSYTRMVTGELF
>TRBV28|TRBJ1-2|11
ASSPGGILGYT
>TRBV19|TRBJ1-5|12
ASRITGAGSPQH
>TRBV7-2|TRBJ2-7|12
ASSGSGGSYEQY
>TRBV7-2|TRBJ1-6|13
ASSLYPGGQSPLH
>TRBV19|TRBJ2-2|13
ASRRQGANTGELF
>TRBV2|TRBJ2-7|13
ASSERTSGPYEQY
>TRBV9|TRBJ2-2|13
ASSVWGENTGELF
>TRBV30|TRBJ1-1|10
AWRRTGAEAF
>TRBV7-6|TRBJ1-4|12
ASSPGGRGEKLF
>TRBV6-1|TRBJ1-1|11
ASTAGMNTEAF